This TCR beta chain appears in the sequencing data of a study of T cells in Graves' hyperthyroidism and ophthalmopathy (dated by TCRdb to between 2018 and 2020). Background on the whole study: Peripheral blood samples were taken at initial diagnosis, before any treatment was given. To identify TCR V-J signatures that set the groups apart, the researchers used a discovery cohort of more than 95 patients, made up of under 45 with Graves' ophthalmopathy and some 56 with stable Graves' hyperthyroidism. Prospective prediction of ophthalmopathy was tested in an independent validation cohort of approximately 19 hyperthyroidism patients and 17 patients who later progressed to ophthalmopathy. The 100 discovery patients were divided at random into training and test sets in a 7:3 ratio. In six Graves' hyperthyroidism patients, the study also compared T-cell repertoires from thyroid tissue with T-cell repertoires from blood. Once sampling was done, hyperthyroidism patients were given methimazole at a starting dose of 30 mg daily, whereas ophthalmopathy patients were given high-dose intravenous methylprednisolone. The paper describes TCR Vbeta CDR3 sequencing of 140 or so peripheral blood samples, made up of 43 ophthalmopathy patients, some 76 hyperthyroidism patients and 17 progressor patients. Summary of the overall study and its limitations: In validation, the model predicted progression to ophthalmopathy a median of roughly six months before onset, with about 67% sensitivity and roughly 77% specificity. No statistical method was used to fix the sample size in advance, and group allocation was not hidden from the investigators. Most expanded thyroid clonotypes (frequency above 0.001) were also detected in blood, a finding suggesting that blood repertoires may reflect thyroid immune responses. A model built on a 13 V-J signature distinguished ophthalmopathy from stable hyperthyroidism, reaching 85% to 90% sensitivity and 81.08% specificity in cross-validation and 80%/75% in testing.

CDR1 and CDR2 were assigned from the germline V gene as MNHEY and SVGEGT. Trimming leaves V shorter by 8 bases and J shorter by 1 base, with the junction holding 13 bases beyond the gene matches. The CDR3 holds 17 amino acids from the cysteine to the phenylalanine. The read is trimmed to its CDR3 DNA, 51 bases read in frame from base 1. This clonotype has only a few counts. No cognate antigen has been identified for it. Within one base of it there is no much larger clone, and no base qualities were kept. TCR beta CDR3 regions were amplified from RNA transcripts. A first-round RT-PCR of the TCR CDR3 used the HTBI primer set with the Qiagen OneStep RT-PCR kit. A second multiplex PCR round built the libraries, followed by size selection and purification. Libraries were sequenced paired-end with 100 bp reads on an Illumina HiSeq2000. The original pipeline was this. SOAPnuke was used to process the raw data, removing reads that contained adapters or uncalled bases, had a mean Phred below 15, or lacked an exact match to the constant primer or identifier. COPE v1.2.5 was used to merge the high-quality paired reads, and each unique nucleotide sequence was defined as a clonotype. MiTCR v1.1 was used to align clonotypes to the IMGT TRBV, TRBD and TRBJ reference segments. The analysis included only V-J combinations with a frequency above 0.0001, which together covered 99% to 99.2% of the repertoires. A TCS score was defined as the ratio of F50 (clonal expansion) to E x V (chaos), with BLOSUM62-based TCRdist applied between CDR3 peptides within each V-J. Welch's t-statistics and random forest reduced fewer than 600 V-J features to roughly 13, which were used in a naive Bayes classifier (R e1071). The raw public reads went through TCRdb reprocessing: fastp at Q25, MiXCR clone calling, in-frame beta chains kept. Each CDR3 protein appears once, grouped with its most common genes and DNA. The V and J calls follow TCRdb's processing rather than the paper's. The sample profile shows around 600,000 distinct CDR3 sequences; approximately 14% of them were found once. The ten largest make up 9.5% to 15% of the sample.

Ophthalmopathy patients had moderately to severely active disease, with a Clinical Activity Score of 3 or more, a NOSPECS grade of 4 or more, and a disease duration of less than 3 months. Patients with uncontrolled infections, other autoimmune diseases, pregnancy or lactation were excluded. Diagnoses were established on the basis of clinical symptoms, serum thyroxine and TRAb, thyroid ultrasound, and orbital computed tomography. PBMCs were separated from approximately 9.9 ml of fresh peripheral blood using Ficoll-Paque density gradient centrifugation. Trizol reagent was used to extract total RNA, and RNA quality was then checked on an Agilent 2100 Bioanalyzer.

Source material: blood. The clonotype was recovered from a woman aged 50 to 60 with Graves' ophthalmopathy. The sequence is built from TRBV6-2 or TRBV6-3 and TRBJ2-1, and TRBD2 matches 8 of the central bases. The CDR3 is CASEGGSGRGSYNEQFF. The DNA sequence is as follows: TGTGCCAGCGAAGGGGGGAGCGGGAGAGGGTCCTACAATGAGCAGTTCTTC.